This T cell receptor beta chain was sequenced during a study of human T cells and chemical hapten exposure. Background on the study: Across samples, TCR yields varied, mostly owing to small differences in pooled library volumes.

The authors extracted total RNA from unfractionated whole blood. This clonotype was observed many times. TCRdb called the 5' RACE reads again in MiXCR, with one record for every CDR3 protein. The table lists some 150,000 distinct CDR3 sequences, about 4% of them singletons. The germline gives CDR1 SGHVS, CDR2 FQNEAQ. The J segment lost 7 bases and the V segment lost 1 base, leaving 8 bases of the junction unmatched. This CDR3 comprises 15 residues. This receptor was identified in a female donor in good health. The rearrangement joins TRBV7-8 to TRBJ2-7; TRBD2 matches 9 bases. The CDR3 DNA follows: TGTGCCAGCAGCTTAGTAGCTAGCGGGGAGCGAGAGCAGTACTTC. Translating gives CASSLVASGEREQYF.